These 7 T cell receptor beta chains originate from one sample sequenced in a study of T cell clonality in common variable immunodeficiency. Repertoires were generated with immunoSEQ multiplex PCR, while TCRdb's copy carries only in-frame clones and drops some. Sampling found 20,000 to 30,000 clones, none seen once. No antigen is known for these receptors. Findings and limits, study-wide: Common variable immunodeficiency TCR beta sequences reportedly had fewer deletions and N-nucleotide insertions.

Source material: peripheral blood mononuclear cells. Source of these receptors: a human donor with common variable immunodeficiency.

The table lists this clone with many counts. Read coverage stops 3 residues before the CDR3 terminus; the germline J gene supplies the remainder. The gene calls are TRBV7-9 and TRBJ2-7; 9 nucleotides align to TRBD2. Trimming cost V 2 bases and J 0 bases; bases outside gene matches: 2. This CDR3 is built from 15 residues. Germline CDR1 is SEHNR and CDR2 is FQNEAQ (reference sequence). CDR3 DNA (partial): TGTGCCAGCAGCTTAACTAGCGGGTCCTCCTACGAG. Translation: CASSLTSGSSYE. The CDR3 in its entirety is CASSLTSGSSYEQYF.

This clone was detected only a few times. Sequencing ends 3 residues short of the CDR3 end; the germline J gene provides the rest. This chain joins TRBV20-1 and TRBJ1-2, with D perhaps matching TRBD1 (5 bases). The germline V gene has CDR1 DFQATT and CDR2 SNEGSKA (reference sequence). V lost 3 bases and J lost 7, with 15 bases in between. This CDR3 has 13 amino acids. The part of the CDR3 DNA that was read is TGCAGTGCTAGTGGCGGGGCCAGTTCTGGC. The encoded protein is CSASGGASSG. The entire CDR3 sequence reads CSASGGASSGYTF.

This clone was found many times. The read halts 3 residues ahead of the CDR3 end, with the missing end drawn from the germline J gene. This chain uses TRBV18 with TRBJ2-1; 7 nucleotides agree with TRBD2. Per germline, CDR1 KGHSH and CDR2 LQKENI. CDR3 length: 16 amino acids. V lost 3 bases and J lost 0; bases outside the gene matches: 5. The CDR3 reads CASSPLAVSSYNEQFF. CDR3 DNA (partial): TGTGCCAGCTCACCGCTAGCGGTGAGCTCCTACAATGAG.

In regard to this clone: The CDR3 goes on 3 residues after the read ends, and that part is filled in from the germline J gene. The chain carries TRBV19 and TRBJ1-2, with 7 bases that match TRBD1. Unmatched junction bases numbered 6, after V lost 7 bases and J lost 1 base. This CDR3 has 14 amino acids. Looked up from germline, CDR1 is LNHDA and CDR2 is SQIVND (reference sequence). CDR3 DNA, as far as it was read: TGTGCCAGTACCCGGACAGGAATTAACTATGGC. Translating it yields CASTRTGINYG. Given in full, the CDR3 is CASTRTGINYGYTF.

This clone came up many times. The observed sequence ends 3 residues before the CDR3 terminus, with the missing tail filled in from the germline J gene. The chain employs TRBV5-1 and TRBJ2-7; TRBD1 might be the D (5 bases). The CDR3 sequence is 14 residues long. Between the trimmed V and J ends, which lost 3 bases and 6 bases, there was a span of 16 bases. Germline V gene lookup returns CDR1 SGHRS and CDR2 YFSETQ. The CDR3 spells CASSSGAGMGEQYF. The CDR3 DNA, read in part, is TGCGCCAGCAGCTCTGGGGCAGGGATGGGCGAG.

This clone was observed a few times. The read is 3 residues too short to cover the CDR3 end, so that end is filled in from the germline J gene. The J gene is TRBJ2-4, the V gene TRBV6-1; 11 bases line up with TRBD2. CDR1 and CDR2 (germline): MNHNS, SASEGT. V trimming: 3 bases; J trimming: 8 bases; junction bases outside the gene matches: 3. This CDR3 spans 14 amino acids. CDR3 DNA, as far as it was read: TGTGCCAGCAGTGATAGCGGGAGGGGAGACATT. Translation gives CASSDSGRGDI. The whole CDR3 reads CASSDSGRGDIQYF.

A note on this clone: Read sequence stops 3 residues before the CDR3 end, and the germline J gene provides the missing end. This chain joins TRBV20-1 and TRBJ2-5, with D perhaps being TRBD1 or TRBD2 (5 bases each). CDR3 length equals 14 residues. CDR1 is DFQATT, CDR2 SNEGSKA, per germline (reference sequence). V shed 5 bases and J shed 2 bases, with 15 bases lying between them. The CDR3 here is CSAYQTEGQETQYF. The sequenced part of the CDR3 DNA is TGCAGTGCTTACCAGACAGAGGGACAAGAGACC.